This T cell receptor beta chain is drawn from a study of blood T cell repertoires in COVID-19. Participant age was about 18 to 95 years, and participants resided in roughly 25 US areas. The junction had 19 bases not matched to a gene; V was cut back by 6 bases and J by 5 bases. The CDR3 has 18 amino acids. Germline V gene lookup returns CDR1 MDHEN and CDR2 SYDVKM. TCRdb's copy holds only in-frame clones and misses some; the assay was immunoSEQ multiplex PCR. The sample yields a few hundred thousand clones, just over 85% seen once. The V and J genes are TRBV28 and TRBJ2-1; TRBD2 agrees at 7 bases. Sequencing was performed on PBMCs or T cells enriched from blood (not recorded which). This sequence originates from a woman aged 40-49 years with acute COVID-19. The DNA of the CDR3 is TGTGCCAGCAGCCAACCGACCCACCGCCGGGACTACCACAATGAGCAGTTCTTC. Its protein product is CASSQPTHRRDYHNEQFF.